Listed here are 3 T cell receptor beta chains from one sample, sequenced in a study of cytomegalovirus exposure and HLA in healthy donors. It was with 60 Vbeta and 13 Jbeta primers that the PCR ran. Sequencing used immunoSEQ multiplex PCR; TCRdb keeps in-frame clones, though not all of them. The top ten clones hold roughly 2.2% of a sample with tens of thousands of clones, about 88% of them seen once. The sequenced sample consisted of PBMCs. Source of these receptors: a young man in good health and CMV-seronegative.

The rearrangement uses TRBV9 and TRBJ2-3; possible D gene TRBD2, 5 bases. Trimming cost V 0 bases and J 1 base, with 6 bases left between them. The germline CDR1 and CDR2 sequences are SGDLS and YYNGEE. CDR3 length: 14 amino acids. CDR3 region: CASSVGGRTDTQYF. As DNA, the CDR3 is TGTGCCAGCAGCGTAGGAGGGCGCACAGATACGCAGTATTTT.

The chain links TRBV30 to TRBJ1-5, with a weak D call TRBD1 (5 bases). Germline values: CDR1 GTSNPN, CDR2 SVGIG (reference sequence). V was clipped by 2 bases and J by 2 bases, with 10 bases between them. This CDR3 has 14 amino acids. This CDR3 reads CAWSQGKGNQPQHF. The CDR3, as DNA: TGTGCCTGGAGTCAGGGAAAAGGCAATCAGCCCCAGCATTTT.

The chain employs TRBV14 and TRBJ2-7; TRBD2 might be the D (6 bases). The CDR3 covers 15 residues. Trimming left V 4 bases short and J 3 bases short, with 16 bases between. Germline V gene sequence: CDR1 SGHDN, CDR2 FVKESK. The CDR3, as DNA: TGTGCCAGCAGCCCCTACGGGACTTCAGACTACGAGCAGTACTTC. This encodes CASSPYGTSDYEQYF.